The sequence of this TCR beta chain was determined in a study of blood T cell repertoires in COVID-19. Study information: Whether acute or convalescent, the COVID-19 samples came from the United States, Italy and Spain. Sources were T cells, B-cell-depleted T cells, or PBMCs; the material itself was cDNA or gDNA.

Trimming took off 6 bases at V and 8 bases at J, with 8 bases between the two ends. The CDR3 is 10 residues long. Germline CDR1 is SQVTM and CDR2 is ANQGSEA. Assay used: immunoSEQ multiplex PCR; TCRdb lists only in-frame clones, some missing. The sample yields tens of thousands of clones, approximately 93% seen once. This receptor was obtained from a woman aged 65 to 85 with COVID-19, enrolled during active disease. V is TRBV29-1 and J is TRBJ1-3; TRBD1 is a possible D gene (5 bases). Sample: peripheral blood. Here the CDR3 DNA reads TGCAGCGTCAGGGAGGACACCATATATTTT. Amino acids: CSVREDTIYF.